This is a list of T cell receptor beta chains from one sample in a study of blood T cell repertoires in COVID-19. Data came from immunoSEQ multiplex PCR; TCRdb stores just in-frame clones and leaves some out. The profile shows under 200,000 clones, around 85% of them singletons. Sequenced input: peripheral blood. These receptors were obtained from a man between 60 and 75 years old who had recovered from COVID-19. The CDR3 runs from the conserved cysteine through the conserved F or W. D genes are given only for firm matches. For some rows the clone size is stated as once, few or many, or as a class when expanded; others skip it.

j_gene,v_gene,abundance,d_gene,CDR3aa,CDR3nt
TRBJ2-4,TRBV10-3,.,.,CAISEGFPRAKNIQYF,TGTGCCATCAGTGAGGGCTTTCCAAGAGCCAAAAACATTCAGTACTTC
TRBJ1-3,TRBV27,.,.,CASRGQGSSLGGNTIYF,TGTGCCAGCAGAGGGCAGGGTTCCTCCTTAGGTGGAAACACCATATATTTT
TRBJ2-3,TRBV5-4,.,TRBD2,CASSPSIRYGGDTQYF,TGTGCCAGCAGCCCCTCCATCCGTTACGGGGGGGATACGCAGTATTTT
TRBJ1-2,TRBV5-1,.,.,CASSYGQNYGYTF,TGCGCCAGCAGCTACGGACAGAACTATGGCTACACCTTC
TRBJ2-7,TRBV6-5,.,.,CASSPRTKSEQYF,TGTGCCAGCAGTCCCAGGACTAAAAGCGAGCAGTACTTC
TRBJ2-7,TRBV9,.,.,CASSVGTLDHEQYF,TGTGCCAGCAGCGTAGGGACATTAGATCACGAGCAGTACTTC
TRBJ1-2,TRBV2,.,.,CASRMGSYYGYTF,TGTGCCAGCAGAATGGGCAGTTACTATGGCTACACCTTC
TRBJ1-4,TRBV4-1,few,.,CASSQGYSGGTPTNEKLFF,TGCGCCAGCAGCCAAGGTTATTCTGGGGGCACACCAACTAATGAAAAACTGTTTTTT
TRBJ2-4,TRBV5-6,.,TRBD1,CASSAGQGIARNIQYF,TGTGCCAGCAGCGCCGGACAGGGAATAGCCAGAAACATTCAGTACTTC
TRBJ1-2,TRBV28,once,TRBD1,CASTLARTGSYGYTF,TGTGCCAGCACCTTAGCCCGGACAGGCAGCTATGGCTACACCTTC
TRBJ1-4,TRBV20-1,.,.,CSAPQKLFF,TGCAGTGCTCCTCAAAAACTGTTTTTT
TRBJ2-7,TRBV2,.,TRBD1,CASSPGQGSYEQYF,TGTGCCAGTTCACCGGGACAGGGCTCCTACGAGCAGTACTTC
TRBJ1-2,TRBV19,.,TRBD1,CASTAGQGNYGYTF,TGTGCCAGTACCGCGGGACAGGGAAACTATGGCTACACCTTC
TRBJ2-3,TRBV29-1,.,.,CSVAPLQFSTDTQYF,TGCAGCGTTGCCCCCCTACAGTTCAGCACAGATACGCAGTATTTT
TRBJ2-5,TRBV5-1,.,TRBD2,CASSLVAGGLQETQYF,TGCGCCAGCAGCCTCGTAGCGGGGGGGCTGCAAGAGACCCAGTACTTC
TRBJ2-2,TRBV10-3,once,.,CAISGGLDTGELFF,TGTGCCATCAGCGGGGGGCTAGACACCGGGGAGCTGTTTTTT
TRBJ2-5,TRBV3-1/TRBV3-2,.,.,CASSQVIQETQYF,TGTGCCAGCAGCCAAGTTATCCAAGAGACCCAGTACTTC
TRBJ2-2,TRBV3-1/TRBV3-2,once,TRBD1,CASSLRQGLGSTGELFF,TGTGCCAGCAGCCTAAGACAGGGTCTGGGTAGCACCGGGGAGCTGTTTTTT
TRBJ2-7,TRBV6-5,.,.,CASSASGESSYEQYF,TGTGCCAGCTCCGCCTCGGGAGAGTCATCCTACGAGCAGTACTTC
TRBJ2-5,TRBV7-2,.,.,CASSLFQYQETQYF,TGTGCCAGCAGCTTATTTCAGTACCAAGAGACCCAGTACTTC
TRBJ1-1,TRBV7-2,.,.,CASSIEVPSARNTEAFF,TGTGCCAGCAGCATAGAAGTCCCTAGCGCGAGGAACACTGAAGCTTTCTTT
TRBJ2-1,TRBV11-2,.,TRBD2,CASSFSLAGGYNEQFF,TGTGCCAGCAGCTTCTCTCTAGCGGGGGGGTACAATGAGCAGTTCTTC
TRBJ2-1,TRBV7-6,.,.,CASSLKGTLDRAPYNEQFF,TGTGCCAGCAGCTTAAAAGGTACCCTGGACAGAGCCCCCTACAATGAGCAGTTCTTC
TRBJ2-7,TRBV6-5,few,.,CASRLQGIGAYEQYF,TGTGCCAGCAGACTACAGGGTATCGGAGCCTACGAGCAGTACTTC
TRBJ1-5,TRBV5-1,.,TRBD1,CASSLGTGEYQPQHF,TGCGCCAGCAGCTTGGGGACAGGGGAGTATCAGCCCCAGCATTTT
TRBJ2-7,TRBV10-3,.,TRBD1,CAISPGTGIGNEQYF,TGTGCCATCAGCCCCGGGACAGGGATCGGGAACGAGCAGTACTTC
TRBJ2-1,TRBV3-1/TRBV3-2,.,TRBD1,CASLRDRCNEQFF,TGTGCCAGCCTCCGGGACAGGTGCAATGAGCAGTTCTTC
TRBJ1-2,TRBV15,.,TRBD1,CATSVGQDRGYGYTF,TGTGCCACCAGCGTCGGCCAGGACAGGGGCTATGGCTACACCTTC
TRBJ1-2,TRBV7-3,.,.,CASSQAGDYGYTF,TGTGCCAGCAGCCAAGCAGGGGACTATGGCTACACCTTC
TRBJ1-5,TRBV6-5,.,.,CASRIDNYSNQPQHF,TGTGCCAGCAGGATCGACAATTATAGCAATCAGCCCCAGCATTTT
TRBJ1-1,TRBV2,.,TRBD1,CASLLGQGIRAFF,TGTGCCAGCCTACTTGGACAGGGTATACGAGCTTTCTTT
TRBJ1-1,TRBV7-9,.,TRBD1,CASSLGVGTGGSEAFF,TGTGCCAGCAGCTTAGGAGTCGGGACAGGGGGCTCTGAAGCTTTCTTT
TRBJ1-1,TRBV29-1,.,TRBD1,CSVEEAGGTEAFF,TGCAGCGTTGAAGAGGCAGGGGGGACTGAAGCTTTCTTT
TRBJ1-1,TRBV27,.,.,CASSLLGSLNTEAFF,TGTGCCAGCAGTTTATTGGGCAGCCTTAACACTGAAGCTTTCTTT
TRBJ1-5,TRBV5-1,.,.,CASTLGGDLGQPQHF,TGCGCCAGCACCTTGGGGGGGGACCTCGGACAGCCCCAGCATTTT
TRBJ2-3,TRBV6-4,.,.,CASRVAYDTDTQYF,TGTGCCAGCAGAGTAGCGTATGACACAGATACGCAGTATTTT
TRBJ2-1,TRBV5-1,.,.,CASSLDHYNEQFF,TGCGCCAGCAGCTTGGATCACTACAATGAGCAGTTCTTC
TRBJ1-1,TRBV7-9,.,.,CASSLLRQVMNTEAFF,TGTGCCAGCAGCTTACTTCGACAAGTTATGAACACTGAAGCTTTCTTT
TRBJ2-7,TRBV27,.,.,CASSLARDYEQYF,TGTGCCAGCAGTTTAGCGAGGGATTACGAGCAGTACTTC
TRBJ1-5,TRBV6-1,once,TRBD1,CASSEGGDSYSNQPQHF,TGTGCCAGCAGTGAAGGGGGGGACAGTTATAGCAATCAGCCCCAGCATTTT
TRBJ2-3,TRBV7-2,.,.,CASTSRQPFTDTQYF,TGTGCCAGCACCTCTAGACAGCCCTTCACAGATACGCAGTATTTT
TRBJ1-6,TRBV12-3/TRBV12-4,.,.,CASSLVEDSPLHF,TGTGCCAGCAGTTTAGTCGAAGACAGCCCCCTCCACTTT
TRBJ1-1,TRBV7-3,.,.,CASSLFLNTEAFF,TGTGCCAGCAGCTTATTCCTAAACACTGAAGCTTTCTTT
TRBJ1-1,TRBV5-6,.,.,CASLQGTFGTEAFF,TGTGCCAGCCTCCAAGGGACATTTGGCACTGAAGCTTTCTTT
TRBJ2-5,TRBV5-4,.,.,CASSFGQRETQYF,TGTGCCAGCAGCTTTGGACAGAGAGAGACCCAGTACTTC